The 14 T cell receptor beta chains below all came from one sample that was sequenced in a study of Graves' ophthalmopathy and Graves' hyperthyroidism. Using RNA transcripts, the TCR beta CDR3 regions were amplified. The authors performed first-round RT-PCR with HTBI primers and then a second-round multiplex PCR. TCRdb independently ran MiXCR on the multiplex PCR reads; one entry per CDR3 protein. Counted here are almost 750,000 distinct CDR3 sequences, 40% occurring once; the ten biggest clones make up 40% to 45%. The sample consisted of peripheral blood. The receptors were gathered from an adult man with Graves' ophthalmopathy.

In this sample, this clonotype turned up many times. As DNA, the CDR3 is TGTGCCAGCAGCCGGGACAGGGTAAAGAACACTGAAGCTTTCTTT. It yields the protein CASSRDRVKNTEAFF. The chain combines TRBV19 with TRBJ1-1, with 9 bases that match TRBD1. The germline V gene encodes CDR1 LNHDA and CDR2 SQIVND (reference sequence). The ends lost 9 bases at V and 1 base at J; junction bases unmatched: 9. There are 15 residues in the CDR3.

This clonotype was counted at least ten times. The V gene is TRBV19, the J gene TRBJ1-5, with 7 bases lining up with TRBD1. CDR3 size: 14 residues. Germline V gene lookup returns CDR1 LNHDA and CDR2 SQIVND (reference sequence). V was pared by 4 bases and J by 6 bases, with 6 bases of the junction left unmatched. The CDR3 coding sequence is TGTGCCAGTAGTACGACAGGGCCGGGTCAGCCCCAGCATTTT. Its translation: CASSTTGPGQPQHF. The full variable domain, its missing parts supplied by reference TRBV19 and TRBJ1-5, is DGGITQSPKYLFRKEGQNVTLSCEQNLNHDAMYWYRQDPGQGLRLIYYSQIVNDFQKGDIAEGYSVSREKKESFPLTVTSAQKNPTAFYLCASSTTGPGQPQHFGDGTRLSIL.

This clonotype turned up a few times. V and J are TRBV9 and TRBJ1-1; TRBD1 matches at 7 bases. After removal of 3 bases from V and 5 bases from J, the junction contained 7 bases not matched to a gene. Germline-derived CDR1 and CDR2 are SGDLS and YYNGEE. The CDR3 is 14 amino acids. DNA of the CDR3: TGTGCCAGCAGCGGCTCGACAGGGTCGACTGAAGCTTTCTTT. Translated, it gives CASSGSTGSTEAFF.

V gene TRBV12-3 or TRBV12-4 combines with J gene TRBJ2-5, with D perhaps matching TRBD1 (6 bases). Deletions cut 3 bases from V and 5 bases from J, with 10 bases between. CDR3 size: 13 residues. The chain's CDR3 is CASSFLRGETQYF. CDR3 coding DNA: TGTGCCAGCAGTTTCCTTAGGGGGGAGACCCAGTACTTC.

J is TRBJ1-5 and V is TRBV20-1; no clear D gene. Germline CDR1 DFQATT, CDR2 SNEGSKA (reference sequence). The ends were cut back, 5 bases at V and 2 bases at J, with 7 bases in the middle. This CDR3 contains 12 residues. CDR3 DNA sequence: TGCAGTGCTTACATACGCAATCAGCCCCAGCATTTT. It translates to CSAYIRNQPQHF.

The chain uses TRBV10-3 and TRBJ2-3, with 9 bases matching TRBD2. This CDR3 is 17 amino acids long. Germline CDR1 and CDR2: ENHRY and SYGVKD. Germline trimming cut 3 bases from V and 4 bases from J; bases unmatched to any gene: 11. The CDR3 DNA reads as TGTGCCATCAGTGACCCCGGACGCGGGAGGGGGTCAGATACGCAGTATTTT. The encoded protein is CAISDPGRGRGSDTQYF.

The chain couples TRBV6-6 to TRBJ1-1; tentatively, D is TRBD1 (5 bases). Germline V gene data show CDR1 as MNHNY and CDR2 as SVGAGI (reference sequence). V lost 2 bases, J lost 8 bases, and 12 bases lay in between. The CDR3 extends over 13 amino acids. In DNA, the CDR3 is TGTGCCAGCAGTTACAGGGGCGAGGACGAAGCTTTCTTT. Translation: CASSYRGEDEAFF.

The rearrangement links TRBV6-5 to TRBJ2-2, with TRBD1 matching 8 bases. CDR1 is MNHEY and CDR2 is SVGAGI in the germline V gene. The CDR3 is 16 amino acids. The junction had 5 bases not matched to a gene; V was cut back by 4 bases and J by 1 base. In nucleotides, the CDR3 is TGTGCCAGCAGTTCTGACAGGGGATGGAACACCGGGGAGCTGTTTTTT. It codes for CASSSDRGWNTGELFF.

This clonotype was found many times. The chain carries TRBV3-1 and TRBJ1-4, with D perhaps matching TRBD1 (6 bases). The CDR3 runs 11 residues. Looked up from germline, CDR1 is LGHDT and CDR2 is YNNKEL (reference sequence). The CDR3 coding sequence is TGTTTAGAGGCAGGGGATGAAAAACTGTTTTTT. Translation gives CLEAGDEKLFF.

Worth noting for this clonotype: A much larger clone lies one base from this, so it may be a read error. The chain has TRBV7-9 and TRBJ2-7; 8 positions agree with TRBD2. Germline values: CDR1 SEHNR, CDR2 FQNEAQ (reference sequence). The length of the CDR3 is 13 residues. This CDR3 reads CASSSGTSSEHYF. For the CDR3, the DNA is TGTGCCAGCAGCTCCGGGACTAGTTCCGAGCACTACTTC. Full variable domain (outside the CDR3, taken from reference TRBV7-9 and TRBJ2-7): DTGVSQNPRHKITKRGQNVTFRCDPISEHNRLYWYRQTLGQGPEFLTYFQNEAQLEKSRLLSDRFSAERPKGSFSTLEIQRTEQGDSAMYLCASSSGTSSEHYFGPGTRLTVT.

Points on this clonotype: At one end, the junction sequence differs from germline, possibly due to a read error. The rearrangement uses TRBV7-2 and TRBJ1-1; D unclear. Germline CDR1 SGHTA, CDR2 FQGNSA. The CDR3 is 13 amino acids. The DNA for the CDR3 is TGTGCCAGCAGCTTGATGCCCGGCACTGAAGCTCTCTTT. Protein sequence: CASSLMPGTEALF.

Many counts were recorded for this clonotype. The chain uses TRBV12-3 or TRBV12-4 and TRBJ1-1, with D unresolved. V was pared by 9 bases and J by 7 bases, with 12 bases between. The CDR3 is 11 amino acids. CDR3 nucleotides: TGTGCCAGTCAGCTTTCGAGTGAAGCTTTCTTT. Amino acid sequence: CASQLSSEAFF.

This clonotype was detected a few times. The chain combines TRBV2 with TRBJ1-2; TRBD1 might be the D (6 bases). CDR1 SNHLY and CDR2 FYNNEI come from the germline V gene. The CDR3 totals 16 residues. Trimming cost V 2 bases and J 4 bases, with 17 bases left between them. CDR3: CASSEMEGGHLYGYTF. CDR3 bases: TGTGCCAGCAGTGAAATGGAGGGGGGCCACCTCTATGGCTACACCTTC.

The V and J genes are TRBV7-8 and TRBJ1-2, with 11 bases fitting TRBD1. Germline-derived CDR1 and CDR2 are SGHVS and FQNEAQ. Trimming at V came to 7 bases and at J to 7 bases, leaving 5 bases not matched to a gene. This CDR3 has 13 residues. CDR3 sequence (DNA): TGTGCCAGCACGATGGGACAGGGGGTTGGCTACACCTTC. It specifies CASTMGQGVGYTF.